What follows is one T cell receptor (beta chain) and its context. The antigen this receptor binds is unknown. Nothing much larger sits one base from this clone, and base qualities are not available. This entry belongs to a study of PD-1 blockade in mismatch repair-deficient tumors (dated by TCRdb to between 2016 and 2019). As for the study more broadly: Between late 2013 and 2016, the trial enrolled 75 to 95 consecutive patients with approximately 13 types of mismatch repair-deficient cancer, all of whom had received prior treatment and were progressing. Tumor-associated T cell clones were tracked in the peripheral blood of patients responding to PD-1 blockade by deep sequencing of TCR CDR3 regions. Study-wide conclusions, independent of this receptor: Rapid expansion after pembrolizumab followed by contraction, generally before radiologic responses, was shown by tumor-resident clones, which were often undetectable in blood before treatment.

Trimming leaves V shorter by 4 bases and J shorter by 2 bases, with the junction holding 5 bases beyond the gene matches. Spanning cysteine to phenylalanine, the CDR3 consists of 17 amino acids. Left in the record is the CDR3 DNA by itself, 51 bases read in frame from the first base. CDR1 and CDR2 are drawn from the germline V gene (reference sequence): LNHDA, SQIVND. The library relied on the immunoSEQ multiplex PCR assay. TCRdb provides this immuneACCESS table in a form limited to in-frame rearrangements. Some clones are lacking; in checked studies, under half of them reflect an unresolved V gene, and why the rest are absent is not known. The sample table contains around 52,000 clones; only one count was recorded for about 85% of them. The top ten hold about 8% of the sample. Mismatch repair deficiency in every enrolled patient was established by polymerase chain reaction or immunohistochemistry. Three patients who responded to pembrolizumab therapy underwent TCR sequencing. The phase II trial prospectively evaluated PD-1 blockade with pembrolizumab in advanced mismatch repair-deficient cancers, independent of tissue of origin. Peripheral blood T cell samples were gathered serially, both before PD-1 blockade started and at multiple time points afterward. Blood sampling times were expressed in weeks after the first pembrolizumab dose.

This chain joins TRBV19 to TRBJ2-2; the junction holds 12 bases that match TRBD2. This receptor was obtained from an adult with mismatch repair-deficient cancer. Sample: peripheral blood, taken less than 21 weeks after starting pembrolizumab. In nucleotides, the sequence is TGTGCCAGTAGTAAAAGGACTAGCGGGACAAACACCGGGGAGCTGTTTTTT. Its product reads: CASSKRTSGTNTGELFF.